This TCR beta chain emerged from a study of cytomegalovirus exposure and HLA in healthy donors. Points from the study as a whole: A list of approximately 150 TCR beta chains associated with cytomegalovirus was given. The CMV antigen specificity of a few CMV-associated chains was confirmed through in vitro analysis. Reported performance of the classifier showed diagnosis of cytomegalovirus status with high specificity and sensitivity.

Concerning this clone itself: Its specificity is unknown.

The CDR3 sequence is 14 residues long. J was trimmed by 6 bases and V by 4 bases; bases with no gene match: 5. CDR1 SGDLS and CDR2 YYNGEE come from the germline V gene. Produced via immunoSEQ multiplex PCR; TCRdb's table is partial and in-frame only. The top ten hold 0.8% to 1% of the sample, which has about 160,000 clones, approximately 96% seen once. The chain employs TRBV9 and TRBJ1-4, with TRBD1 identical over 8 bases. This TCR was recovered from a woman aged 18-30 years in good health and CMV-seronegative. What was sequenced was PBMCs. The CDR3 sequence is CASSQQGVDEKLFF. DNA of the CDR3: TGTGCCAGCAGCCAACAGGGGGTGGATGAAAAACTGTTTTTT.